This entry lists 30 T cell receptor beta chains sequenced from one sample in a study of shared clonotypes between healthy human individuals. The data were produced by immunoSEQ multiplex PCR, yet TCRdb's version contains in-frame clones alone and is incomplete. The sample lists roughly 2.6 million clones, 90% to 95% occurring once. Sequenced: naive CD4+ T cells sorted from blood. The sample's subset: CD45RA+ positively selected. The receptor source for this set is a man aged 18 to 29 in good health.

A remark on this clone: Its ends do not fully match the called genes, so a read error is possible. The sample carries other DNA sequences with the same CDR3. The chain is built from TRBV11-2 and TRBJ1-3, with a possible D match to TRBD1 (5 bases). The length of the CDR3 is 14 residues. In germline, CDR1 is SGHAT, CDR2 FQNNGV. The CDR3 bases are TGTGCCAGCAGCTTGGCAGGGTCTGGTAACACCATATATTTT. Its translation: CASSLAGSGNTIYF. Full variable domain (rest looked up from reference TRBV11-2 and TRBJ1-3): EAGVAQSPRYKIIEKRQSVAFWCNPISGHATLYWYQQILGQGPKLLIQFQNNGVVDDSQLPKDRFSAERLKGVDSTLKIQPAKLEDSAVYLCASSLAGSGNTIYFGEGSWLTVV.

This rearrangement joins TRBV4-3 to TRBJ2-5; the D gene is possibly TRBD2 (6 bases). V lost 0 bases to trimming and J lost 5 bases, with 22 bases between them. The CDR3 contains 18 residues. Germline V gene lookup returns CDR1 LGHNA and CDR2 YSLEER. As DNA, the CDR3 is TGCGCCAGCAGCCAAGAGTCCTCAACGGGAGATGTTCGTGAGACCCAGTACTTC. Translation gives CASSQESSTGDVRETQYF.

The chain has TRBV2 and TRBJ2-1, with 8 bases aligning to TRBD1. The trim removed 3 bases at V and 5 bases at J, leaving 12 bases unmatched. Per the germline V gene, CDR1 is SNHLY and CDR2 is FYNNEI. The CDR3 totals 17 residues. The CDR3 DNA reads TGTGCCAGCAGTGAGGACAGGGTATTTGTGAGGCACAATGAGCAGTTCTTC. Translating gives CASSEDRVFVRHNEQFF.

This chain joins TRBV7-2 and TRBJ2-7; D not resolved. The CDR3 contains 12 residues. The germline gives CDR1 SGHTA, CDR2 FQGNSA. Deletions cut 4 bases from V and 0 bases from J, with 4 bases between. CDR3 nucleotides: TGTGCCAGCAGCTACAGCTCCTACGAGCAGTACTTC. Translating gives CASSYSSYEQYF. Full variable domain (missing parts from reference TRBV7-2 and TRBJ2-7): GAGVSQSPSNKVTEKGKDVELRCDPISGHTALYWYRQSLGQGLEFLIYFQGNSAPDKSGLPSDRFSAERTGGSVSTLTIQRTQQEDSAVYLCASSYSSYEQYFGPGTRLTVT.

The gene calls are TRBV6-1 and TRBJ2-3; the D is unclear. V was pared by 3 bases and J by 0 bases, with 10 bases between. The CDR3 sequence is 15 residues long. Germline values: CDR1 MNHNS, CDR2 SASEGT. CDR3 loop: CASSDKRTSTDTQYF. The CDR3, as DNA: TGTGCCAGCAGTGACAAGCGTACTAGCACAGATACGCAGTATTTT.

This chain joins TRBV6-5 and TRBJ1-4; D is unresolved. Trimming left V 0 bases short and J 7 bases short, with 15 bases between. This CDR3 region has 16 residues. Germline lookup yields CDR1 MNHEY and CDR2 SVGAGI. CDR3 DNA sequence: TGTGCCAGCAGTTACTCAGTTCAGTTCTTGGGTGAAAAACTGTTTTTT. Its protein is CASSYSVQFLGEKLFF.

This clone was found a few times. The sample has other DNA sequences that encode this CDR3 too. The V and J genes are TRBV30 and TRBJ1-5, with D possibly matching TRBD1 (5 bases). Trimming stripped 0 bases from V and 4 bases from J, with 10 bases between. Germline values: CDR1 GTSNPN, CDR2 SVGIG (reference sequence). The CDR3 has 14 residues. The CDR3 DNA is TGTGCCTGGAGTGTCGGACGGGGGAATCAGCCCCAGCATTTT. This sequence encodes CAWSVGRGNQPQHF.

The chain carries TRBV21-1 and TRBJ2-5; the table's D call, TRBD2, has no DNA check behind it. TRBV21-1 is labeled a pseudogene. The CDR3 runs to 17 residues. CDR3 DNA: TGTGCCAGCAGCAAAGATTGGACTAGCGGGGGGTGGGAGACCCAGTACTTC. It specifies CASSKDWTSGGWETQYF.

As DNA, the CDR3 is TGTGCCAGCAGCTTAGGGCCAGCGGGAAGTGGAGATACGCAGTATTTT. Translating it yields CASSLGPAGSGDTQYF. This rearrangement joins TRBV7-2 to TRBJ2-3, with 7 bases fitting TRBD2. Germline V gives CDR1 SGHTA, CDR2 FQGNSA. The trim removed 1 base at V and 5 bases at J, leaving 9 bases unmatched. The CDR3 has 16 amino acids.

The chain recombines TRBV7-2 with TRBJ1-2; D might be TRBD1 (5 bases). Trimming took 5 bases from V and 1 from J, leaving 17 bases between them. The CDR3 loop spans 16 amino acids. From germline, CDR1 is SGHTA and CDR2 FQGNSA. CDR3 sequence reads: CASSPEPGPDNYGYTF. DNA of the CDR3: TGTGCCAGCAGCCCGGAACCGGGGCCTGATAACTATGGCTACACCTTC.

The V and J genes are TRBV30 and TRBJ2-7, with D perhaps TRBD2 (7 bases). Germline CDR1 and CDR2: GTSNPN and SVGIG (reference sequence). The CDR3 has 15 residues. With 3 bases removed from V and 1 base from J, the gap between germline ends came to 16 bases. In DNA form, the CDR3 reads TGTGCCTGGAGGCCTCGGCGGGGGCCGTCCTACGAGCAGTACTTC. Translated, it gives CAWRPRRGPSYEQYF.

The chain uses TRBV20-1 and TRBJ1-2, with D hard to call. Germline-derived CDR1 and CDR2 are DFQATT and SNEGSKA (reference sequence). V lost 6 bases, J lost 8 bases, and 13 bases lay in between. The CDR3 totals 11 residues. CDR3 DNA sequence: TGCAGTGCCCCCCGCGGGTTGGGCTACACCTTC. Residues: CSAPRGLGYTF.

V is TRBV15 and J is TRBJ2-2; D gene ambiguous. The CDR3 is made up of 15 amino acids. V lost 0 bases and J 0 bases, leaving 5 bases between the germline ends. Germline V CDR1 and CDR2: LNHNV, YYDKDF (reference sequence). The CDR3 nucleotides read TGTGCCACCAGCAGAGATAATTCGAACACCGGGGAGCTGTTTTTT. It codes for CATSRDNSNTGELFF.

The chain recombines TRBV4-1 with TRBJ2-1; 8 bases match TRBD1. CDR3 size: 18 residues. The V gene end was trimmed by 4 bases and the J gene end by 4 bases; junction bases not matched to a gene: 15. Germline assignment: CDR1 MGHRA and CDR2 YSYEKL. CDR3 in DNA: TGCGCCAGCAGCCTTAGTGGAGGCACAGGGGGGTTTTACAATGAGCAGTTCTTC. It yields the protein CASSLSGGTGGFYNEQFF.

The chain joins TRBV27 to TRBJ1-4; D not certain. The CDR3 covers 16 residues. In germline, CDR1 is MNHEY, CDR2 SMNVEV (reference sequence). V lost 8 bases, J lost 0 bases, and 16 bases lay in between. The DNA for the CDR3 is TGTGCCAGCCTCCGAAAATCCTATGCAACTAATGAAAAACTGTTTTTT. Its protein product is CASLRKSYATNEKLFF.

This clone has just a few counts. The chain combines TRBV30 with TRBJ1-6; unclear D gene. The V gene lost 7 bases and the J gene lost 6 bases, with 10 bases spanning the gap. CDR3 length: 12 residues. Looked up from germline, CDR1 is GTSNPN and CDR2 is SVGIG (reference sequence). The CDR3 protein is CAFSGSNSPLHF. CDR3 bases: TGTGCCTTCAGCGGAAGTAATTCACCCCTCCACTTT.

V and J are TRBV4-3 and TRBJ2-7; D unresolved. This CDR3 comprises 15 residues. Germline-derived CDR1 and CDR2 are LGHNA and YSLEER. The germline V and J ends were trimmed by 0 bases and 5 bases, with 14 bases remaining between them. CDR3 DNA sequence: TGCGCCAGCAGCCAAGATTTTCGGGTTGAGGACGAGCAGTACTTC. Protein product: CASSQDFRVEDEQYF.

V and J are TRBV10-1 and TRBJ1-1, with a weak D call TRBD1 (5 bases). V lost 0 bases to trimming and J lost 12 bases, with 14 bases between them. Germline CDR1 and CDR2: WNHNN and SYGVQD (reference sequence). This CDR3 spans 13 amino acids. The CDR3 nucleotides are TGCGCCAGCAGTGAGTCCGGGGCCATCGGGACTTTCTTT. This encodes CASSESGAIGTFF.

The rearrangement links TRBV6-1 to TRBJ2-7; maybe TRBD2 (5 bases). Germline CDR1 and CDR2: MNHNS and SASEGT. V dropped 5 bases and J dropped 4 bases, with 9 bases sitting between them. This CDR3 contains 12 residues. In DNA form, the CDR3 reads TGTGCCAGCAGTTCCGGGGAGTACGAGCAGTACTTC. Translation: CASSSGEYEQYF.

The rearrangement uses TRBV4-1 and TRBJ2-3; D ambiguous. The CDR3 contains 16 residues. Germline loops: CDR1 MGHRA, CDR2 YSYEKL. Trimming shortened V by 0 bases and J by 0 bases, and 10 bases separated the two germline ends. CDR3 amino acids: CASSQDWAASTDTQYF. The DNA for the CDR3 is TGCGCCAGCAGCCAAGATTGGGCCGCTAGCACAGATACGCAGTATTTT.

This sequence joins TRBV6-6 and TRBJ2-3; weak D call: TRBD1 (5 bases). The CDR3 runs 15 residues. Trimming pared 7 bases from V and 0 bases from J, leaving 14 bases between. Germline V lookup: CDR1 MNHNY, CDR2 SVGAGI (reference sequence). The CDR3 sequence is CASIPTEPSTDTQYF. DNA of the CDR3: TGTGCCAGCATCCCGACAGAACCCAGCACAGATACGCAGTATTTT.

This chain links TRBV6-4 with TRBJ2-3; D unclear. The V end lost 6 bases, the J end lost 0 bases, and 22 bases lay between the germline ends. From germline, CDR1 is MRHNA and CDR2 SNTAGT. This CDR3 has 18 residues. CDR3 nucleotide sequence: TGTGCCAGCAGCAAAACCGACAAGCAATTAACTAGCACAGATACGCAGTATTTT. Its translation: CASSKTDKQLTSTDTQYF.

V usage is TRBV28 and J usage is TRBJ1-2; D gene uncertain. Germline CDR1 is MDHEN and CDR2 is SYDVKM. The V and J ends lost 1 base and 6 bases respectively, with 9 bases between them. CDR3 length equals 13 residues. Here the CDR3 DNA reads TGTGCCAGCAGTTTATTCGGGGAACATGGCTACACCTTC. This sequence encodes CASSLFGEHGYTF.

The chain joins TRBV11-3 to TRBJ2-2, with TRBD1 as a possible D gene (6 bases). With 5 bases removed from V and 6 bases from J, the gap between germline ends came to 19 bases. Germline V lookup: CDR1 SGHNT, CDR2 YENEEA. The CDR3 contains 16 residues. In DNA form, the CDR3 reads TGTGCCAGCAGCCCCGATCCGTACCCAGGGGCCGGGGAGCTGTTTTTT. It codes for CASSPDPYPGAGELFF.

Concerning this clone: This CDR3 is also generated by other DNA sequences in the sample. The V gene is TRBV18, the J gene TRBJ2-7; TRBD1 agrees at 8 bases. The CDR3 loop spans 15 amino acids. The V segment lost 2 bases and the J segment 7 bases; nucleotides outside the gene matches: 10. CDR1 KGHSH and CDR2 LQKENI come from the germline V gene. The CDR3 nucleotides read TGTGCCAGCTCACCAGGCCAGGGGGCCTTGGGGGAGCAGTACTTC. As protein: CASSPGQGALGEQYF.

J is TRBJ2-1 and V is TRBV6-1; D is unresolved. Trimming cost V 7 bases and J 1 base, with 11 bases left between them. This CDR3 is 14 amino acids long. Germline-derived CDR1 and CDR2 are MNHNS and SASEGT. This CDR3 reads CASTGTASYNEQFF. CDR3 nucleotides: TGTGCCAGCACTGGCACTGCTTCCTACAATGAGCAGTTCTTC.

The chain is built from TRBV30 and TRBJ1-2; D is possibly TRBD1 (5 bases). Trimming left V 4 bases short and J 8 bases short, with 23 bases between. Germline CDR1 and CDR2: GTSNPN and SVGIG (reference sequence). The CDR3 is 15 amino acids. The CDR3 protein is CAWIELGGGRRGYTF. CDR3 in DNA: TGTGCCTGGATTGAGCTTGGCGGGGGACGCCGCGGCTACACCTTC. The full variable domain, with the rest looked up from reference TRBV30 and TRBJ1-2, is SQTIHQWPATLVQPVGSPLSLECTVEGTSNPNLYWYRQAAGRGLQLLFYSVGIGQISSEVPQNLSASRPQDRQFILSSKKLLLSDSGFYLCAWIELGGGRRGYTFGSGTRLTVV.

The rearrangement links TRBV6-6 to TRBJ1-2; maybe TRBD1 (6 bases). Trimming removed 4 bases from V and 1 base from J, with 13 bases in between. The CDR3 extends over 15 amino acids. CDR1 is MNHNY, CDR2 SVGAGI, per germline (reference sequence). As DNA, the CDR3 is TGTGCCAGCAGTTCCCCGACAGGCTTTAACTATGGCTACACCTTC. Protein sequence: CASSSPTGFNYGYTF.

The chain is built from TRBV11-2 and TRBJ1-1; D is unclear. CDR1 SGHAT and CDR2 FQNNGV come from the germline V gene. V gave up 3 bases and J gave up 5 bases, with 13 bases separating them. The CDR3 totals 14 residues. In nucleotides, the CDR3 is TGTGCCAGCAGCTTGGTTCAGGAGTGGACTGAAGCTTTCTTT. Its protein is CASSLVQEWTEAFF.

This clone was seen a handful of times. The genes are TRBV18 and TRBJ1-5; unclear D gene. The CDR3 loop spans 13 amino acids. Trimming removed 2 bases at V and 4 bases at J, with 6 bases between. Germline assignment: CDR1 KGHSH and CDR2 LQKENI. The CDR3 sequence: CASSPYGNQPQHF. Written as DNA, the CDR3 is TGTGCCAGCTCACCATATGGGAATCAGCCCCAGCATTTT. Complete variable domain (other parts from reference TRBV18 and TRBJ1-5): NAGVMQNPRHLVRRRGQEARLRCSPMKGHSHVYWYRQLPEEGLKFMVYLQKENIIDESGMPKERFSAEFPKEGPSILRIQQVVRGDSAAYFCASSPYGNQPQHFGDGTRLSIL.